The text below deals with one T cell receptor (beta chain). This clone was observed a handful of times. Its antigen remains unidentified. No clone much larger than this one lies a single base away; base qualities are absent. The time point label, read with the paper, signifies: cycle 1 day 1 (C1D1), immediately before nivolumab initiation. Relapse after autologous stem cell transplantation had occurred in all trial patients, and cohorts A, B and C were distinguished by prior brentuximab vedotin exposure. CD4+ T cells were purified from thawed PBMCs by magnetic negative selection with a Miltenyi CD4+ T cell isolation kit. The trial cohort included 50 or so patients with relapsed/refractory classical Hodgkin lymphoma, and each patient had a best overall response of complete response, partial response or progressive disease. Trial patients were treated with single-agent nivolumab in the multi-cohort phase II CheckMate 205 trial. An independent review committee assessed best overall response by applying the 2007 International Working Group response criteria. Trial PBMCs were collected just before the start of nivolumab (C1D1) and during therapy at cycle 2 day 1 and cycle 4 day 1. Peripheral blood was collected in 8 mL Vacutainer Cell Preparation Tubes, from which PBMCs were isolated by centrifugation and then cryopreserved. Purified CD4+ and CD8+ fractions were prepared only for cases with an additional available PBMC sample. On LS columns in a quadroMACS separator, the magnetically labelled cells were depleted, and the flow-through was collected as the purified fraction.

Genomic DNA was isolated using the Qiagen DNeasy kit from unsorted PBMCs as well as from negatively selected CD4+ and CD8+ fractions. TCR beta CDR3 regions were subjected to amplification by immunoSEQ multiplex PCR with primers that anneal to V and J segments. A synthetic immune receptor repertoire was used to minimize amplification bias, and any remaining bias was removed computationally after sequencing. Regarding the original processing steps: Custom Python scripts were used to quantify repertoire diversity as the Shannon entropy index. The unsorted, CD4+ and CD8+ repertoires were each analyzed separately, with the exception of combined analyses, where CD4+ and CD8+ sequences were merged in silico. Clonal expansion was defined as at least a 2-fold frequency increase after treatment relative to C1D1, with a pseudocount of 0.5 for undetected baseline clones. Clones with 0 or 1 copy at C1D1 were defined as singleton clones, while clones with 2 or more copies were defined as non-singleton clones. Clones expanded in unsorted samples were annotated as CD4+, CD8+ or unknown by matching protein sequences in sorted samples from the same patient. Wilcoxon tests on paired samples were used to test diversity changes from C1D1 to C4D1. TCRdb mirrors the immuneACCESS table, restricted to in-frame sequences. Some clones are absent from its copies; in checked studies, under half trace to an unresolved V gene, and the reason for the others is unknown. That table gives V, J and clone size, and the DNA gave D and trimming. Counted in this sample were 26,000 or so clones; over 65% of them appeared once. Jointly, the top ten make up around 2.4% of the sample.

CDR1 and CDR2 (SNHLY, FYNNEI) derive from the germline V gene. The CDR3 numbers 17 residues from cysteine through phenylalanine. The only DNA kept is the CDR3, 51 bases in frame from the first base. Deletion took 0 bases off V and 8 bases off J, with a span of 20 bases between the germline ends. These data originate in a study of PD-1 blockade in classical Hodgkin lymphoma (dated by TCRdb to the early 2020s). Regarding the complete study: Nivolumab dosing was 3 mg/kg intravenously every 2 weeks, continuing until either disease progression or unacceptable toxicity. The study used CyTOF and TCR beta sequencing to define a peripheral blood immune signature of response to PD-1 blockade in classical Hodgkin lymphoma. General conclusions and limits of the study: Baseline TCR diversity was reported as lower in newly diagnosed patients than in healthy donors, and lower still in relapsed/refractory patients. Lower diversity was observed in patients in whom nivolumab was started less than 1 year after ASCT, and these patients were excluded from later analyses so that confounding by immune reconstitution would be avoided. By C4D1, a significant rise was seen in CD4+ TCR diversity but not in CD8+ TCR diversity (p=0.0027 vs p=0.16), and the rise was most apparent among complete responders (p=0.02). The study was restricted to a single clinical trial cohort, and the causes of repertoire differences, possibly disease activity or prior therapy, were left undefined. Baseline diversity similar to that of newly diagnosed patients was observed in trial patients achieving complete response, whereas significantly lower diversity was observed in partial responders and progressors.

This sequence was found in a human donor with classical Hodgkin lymphoma. This sample comprised CD4+ T cells from blood, obtained at baseline. The V gene is TRBV2 and the J gene is TRBJ2-1; possibly the D gene is TRBD2, per 6 matching bases. The nucleotides read TGTGCCAGCAGTGAAGCAATACCTTGGACGACTAGGGATGAGCAGTTCTTC. Its translation is CASSEAIPWTTRDEQFF.